This T cell receptor (beta chain) was documented in a study of CXCR3-negative and CXCR3-positive naive CD8 T cells. General study findings and limits: The TRB CDR3s that CXCR3-positive naive cells carried were more hydrophobic than those of CXCR3-negative naive cells.

Each TRB cDNA library was prepared by 5' RACE (with UMI labels). TCRdb reprocessed the 5' RACE reads and keeps a single row for each CDR3 protein, giving no DNA. The sample includes over 55,000 distinct CDR3 sequences. On this clonotype: As yet, its antigen is unknown.

The CDR3 extends over 13 amino acids. CDR1 and CDR2 from the germline V gene are PRHDT and FYEKMQ (reference sequence). The chain is built from TRBV13 and TRBJ1-1; TCRdb's assignment of TRBD1 cannot be checked, as there is no DNA. The source material was naive CXCR3+ CD8+ T cells from blood. Stated subset: CD45RO-CCR7+CD27+CD95- naive CD8+ T cells expressing CXCR3 (TNR3+). The TCR originated in a human donor in good health. Some clones in this sample may be carry-over from other donors' samples. CDR3 in amino acids: CASSLGQGVEAFF.